Below are 24 T cell receptor beta chains sequenced from a single sample in a study of blood T cell repertoires in COVID-19. Repertoires were generated with immunoSEQ multiplex PCR, while TCRdb's copy carries only in-frame clones and drops some. This sample has tens of thousands of clones, with around 86% found just once. Sequenced: peripheral blood. The receptors here all came from a man aged 25-45 years with acute or convalescent COVID-19.

V and J are TRBV27 and TRBJ2-7; D gene uncertain. The CDR3 length is 15 residues. The V gene lost 5 bases and the J gene lost 0 bases, with 14 bases spanning the gap. Germline loops: CDR1 MNHEY, CDR2 SMNVEV (reference sequence). The CDR3 DNA follows: TGTGCCAGCAGTACACAAGCGCGGAGCTCCTACGAGCAGTACTTC. Translated: CASSTQARSSYEQYF.

This chain links TRBV27 with TRBJ2-7; 7 positions match TRBD2. CDR3 length: 13 residues. V shed 2 bases and J 3 bases; nucleotides not matched to a gene: 1. Germline loops: CDR1 MNHEY, CDR2 SMNVEV (reference sequence). This chain's CDR3 is CASSLAGDYEQYF. CDR3 coding DNA: TGTGCCAGCAGTTTAGCGGGAGACTACGAGCAGTACTTC.

J is TRBJ2-2 and V is TRBV7-9, with D maybe TRBD2 (5 bases). Trimming took 5 bases from V and 7 from J, leaving 14 bases between them. The germline gives CDR1 SEHNR, CDR2 FQNEAQ (reference sequence). The CDR3 spans 14 residues. CDR3 residues: CASSPDSIGGELFF. CDR3 DNA: TGTGCCAGCAGCCCGGACTCCATTGGCGGGGAGCTGTTTTTT.

The V and J genes are TRBV18 and TRBJ1-5; a weak D match, TRBD1 (5 bases). V gave up 6 bases and J gave up 2 bases, with 8 bases separating them. The CDR3 is made up of 13 amino acids. Per germline, CDR1 KGHSH and CDR2 LQKENI. The CDR3 region has the DNA TGTGCCAGCTCTCAGGGTGGCAATCAGCCCCAGCATTTT. This translates into CASSQGGNQPQHF.

The rearrangement uses TRBV5-4 and TRBJ2-7; TRBD1 matches 7 bases. The V and J ends lost 3 bases and 4 bases, in that order; junction bases with no gene match: 10. The CDR3 is made up of 15 amino acids. CDR1 SGHNT and CDR2 YYREEE come from the germline V gene (reference sequence). The CDR3 sequence: CASSSAGGHEYEQYF. Here the CDR3 DNA reads TGTGCCAGCAGCTCAGCAGGGGGTCATGAATACGAGCAGTACTTC. Supplemented by reference TRBV5-4 and TRBJ2-7, the full variable domain reads ETGVTQSPTHLIKTRGQQVTLRCSSQSGHNTVSWYQQALGQGPQFIFQYYREEENGRGNFPPRFSGLQFPNYSSELNVNALELDDSALYLCASSSAGGHEYEQYFGPGTRLTVT.

The chain carries TRBV9 and TRBJ1-2; 7 nucleotides align to TRBD1. J gave up 8 bases and V 5 bases, and 15 bases lay outside the gene matches. This CDR3 has 15 amino acids. Germline V gene data show CDR1 as SGDLS and CDR2 as YYNGEE. CDR3 in amino acids: CASSREGWQGEGYTF. Written as DNA, the CDR3 is TGTGCCAGCAGTCGAGAAGGGTGGCAGGGGGAGGGCTACACCTTC.

The gene calls are TRBV5-6 and TRBJ1-2; the D gene is possibly TRBD1 (5 bases). Germline V gene data show CDR1 as SGHDT and CDR2 as YYEEEE. Between the trimmed V and J ends, which lost 2 bases and 8 bases, there was a span of 10 bases. The CDR3 covers 12 residues. The CDR3 protein is CASSFRAGGYTF. CDR3 nucleotide sequence: TGTGCCAGCAGCTTCAGGGCAGGGGGCTACACCTTC.

The chain uses TRBV7-9 and TRBJ2-3; TRBD1 is a possible D gene (5 bases). The CDR3 is 12 residues long. The V gene's germline CDR1 is SEHNR and CDR2 FQNEAQ (reference sequence). Trimming removed 5 bases from V and 7 bases from J, with 10 bases in between. The CDR3 DNA sequence: TGTGCCAGCAGCGGAGACAGATATACGCAGTATTTT. It specifies CASSGDRYTQYF. Drawing the rest from reference TRBV7-9 and TRBJ2-3, the complete variable domain is DTGVSQNPRHKITKRGQNVTFRCDPISEHNRLYWYRQTLGQGPEFLTYFQNEAQLEKSRLLSDRFSAERPKGSFSTLEIQRTEQGDSAMYLCASSGDRYTQYFGPGTRLTVL.

This clone was seen a few times. The chain combines TRBV4-1 with TRBJ2-1; 12 nucleotides line up with TRBD1. The CDR3 length is 16 residues. Germline-derived CDR1 and CDR2 are MGHRA and YSYEKL. The junction had 12 bases not matched to a gene; V was cut back by 6 bases and J by 9 bases. DNA of the CDR3: TGCGCCAGCAGTCAAACCAGGGACAGGGGGCATGGTGAGCAGTTCTTC. The encoded protein is CASSQTRDRGHGEQFF.

The CDR3 DNA reads TGTGCCAGCAGTTTATTGGGCGCAAGCCCCACTGAAGCTTTCTTT. Encoded protein: CASSLLGASPTEAFF. The J gene is TRBJ1-1, the V gene TRBV28; D unresolved. The CDR3 runs to 15 residues. CDR1 is MDHEN and CDR2 is SYDVKM in the germline V gene. Trimming removed 1 base from V and 4 bases from J, with 13 bases in between.

The chain recombines TRBV7-9 with TRBJ2-1, with 9 bases lining up with TRBD2. CDR3 length: 14 residues. Germline V gene sequence: CDR1 SEHNR, CDR2 FQNEAQ (reference sequence). Losses at the gene ends were 3 bases for V and 4 bases for J; bases not matched to a gene: 1. The CDR3 protein is CASSFSGSYNEQFF. Here the CDR3 DNA reads TGTGCCAGCAGCTTTAGCGGGAGTTACAATGAGCAGTTCTTC.

The chain recombines TRBV6-4 with TRBJ1-2; a possible D gene is TRBD1 (6 bases). The CDR3 sequence is 12 residues long. Trimming shortened V by 10 bases and J by 4 bases, and 13 bases separated the two germline ends. Germline loops: CDR1 MRHNA, CDR2 SNTAGT. The CDR3 reads CATGGRTYGYTF. The DNA of the CDR3 is TGTGCCACGGGGGGGCGCACCTATGGCTACACCTTC.

The table lists this clone with a count of one. The rearrangement uses TRBV27 and TRBJ2-7; D might be TRBD2 (6 bases). The CDR3 is 13 residues long. Deletions cut 0 bases from V and 7 bases from J, with 10 bases between. Germline CDR1 and CDR2: MNHEY and SMNVEV (reference sequence). For the CDR3, the DNA is TGTGCCAGCAGTTTATCGGGGCGGGGAGAGCAGTACTTC. It yields the protein CASSLSGRGEQYF.

J is TRBJ2-3 and V is TRBV5-1, with 7 bases fitting TRBD1. CDR3 length: 16 residues. The V gene end was trimmed by 4 bases and the J gene end by 0 bases; junction bases not matched to a gene: 8. The germline gives CDR1 SGHRS, CDR2 YFSETQ. CDR3 sequence (DNA): TGCGCCAGCAGCCGCACAGGGGCCGGTAGCACAGATACGCAGTATTTT. Translation: CASSRTGAGSTDTQYF.

The chain joins TRBV9 to TRBJ2-1; TRBD1 might be the D (6 bases). Germline CDR1 SGDLS, CDR2 YYNGEE. This CDR3 is built from 13 residues. V dropped 4 bases and J dropped 9 bases, with 14 bases sitting between them. The CDR3 DNA is TGTGCCAGCAGCCTCCGGGGACAATCTGAGCAGTTCTTC. Protein product: CASSLRGQSEQFF.

The chain combines TRBV4-2 with TRBJ2-2, with 11 bases that match TRBD2. The germline V gene has CDR1 LGHNA and CDR2 YNFKEQ. V lost 2 bases, J lost 4 bases, and 9 bases stayed unmatched. CDR3 length equals 18 residues. For the CDR3, the DNA is TGTGCCAGCAGCCAACCAATAGCGGGAGGGCCGGGCACCGGGGAGCTGTTTTTT. Encoded protein: CASSQPIAGGPGTGELFF.

V gene TRBV5-6 combines with J gene TRBJ1-5, with TRBD1 as a possible D gene (5 bases). Trimming took off 4 bases at V and 5 bases at J, with 13 bases between the two ends. Germline CDR1 is SGHDT and CDR2 is YYEEEE. The CDR3 is made up of 14 amino acids. CDR3 DNA: TGTGCCAGCAGCCTCCTCCGGGGGGATCAGCCCCAGCATTTT. Translation gives CASSLLRGDQPQHF.

The CDR3 region has the DNA TGTGCCAGCACTACCCTTGGAGACACTGAAGCTTTCTTT. Translating it yields CASTTLGDTEAFF. The chain links TRBV6-5 to TRBJ1-1; D gene uncertain. V lost 7 bases, J lost 3 bases, and 12 bases lay in between. The CDR3 extends over 13 amino acids. The germline CDR1 and CDR2 sequences are MNHEY and SVGAGI.

This sequence joins TRBV10-2 and TRBJ1-2, with D unclear. CDR1 and CDR2 from the germline V gene are WSHSY and SAAADI. V was clipped by 2 bases and J by 6 bases, with 10 bases between them. CDR3 length: 13 amino acids. The CDR3 sequence: CASSEGTSDGYTF. As DNA, the CDR3 is TGCGCCAGCAGTGAGGGCACCTCAGATGGCTACACCTTC.

The chain combines TRBV11-2 with TRBJ2-5, with 13 positions matching TRBD2. Germline lookup yields CDR1 SGHAT and CDR2 FQNNGV. CDR3 length equals 14 residues. V was clipped by 5 bases and J by 6 bases; unmatched bases: 3. DNA of the CDR3: TGTGCCAGCAGCCTGGGACTAGCGGGGCAGACCCAGTACTTC. Protein: CASSLGLAGQTQYF.

V usage is TRBV24-1 and J usage is TRBJ2-1; a weak D match, TRBD2 (6 bases). CDR3 length: 17 amino acids. The V gene's germline CDR1 is KGHDR and CDR2 SFDVKD. V lost 2 bases, J lost 0 bases, and 13 bases lay in between. CDR3 DNA sequence: TGTGCCACCAGTGATTCCGGGACTCCAAGCTCCTACAATGAGCAGTTCTTC. Protein product: CATSDSGTPSSYNEQFF.

The chain recombines TRBV5-1 with TRBJ2-7, with D possibly matching TRBD2 (7 bases). V was shortened by 7 bases and J by 2 bases, with 13 bases between the two germline ends. Germline V CDR1 and CDR2: SGHRS, YFSETQ. The CDR3 is 13 residues long. In DNA, the CDR3 is TGCGCCAGCGGCCGCGGGGGCCCCTACGAGCAGTACTTC. This codes for CASGRGGPYEQYF.

This clone was seen a single time. The chain links TRBV6-5 to TRBJ1-2; 9 positions match TRBD1. Germline V gives CDR1 MNHEY, CDR2 SVGAGI. The length of the CDR3 is 13 residues. The junction had 6 bases not matched to a gene; V was cut back by 11 bases and J by 2 bases. The CDR3 sequence: CASKQGANYGYTF. In DNA form, the CDR3 reads TGTGCCTCCAAACAGGGGGCGAACTATGGCTACACCTTC.

The rearrangement uses TRBV9 and TRBJ1-1; D is unclear. Per the germline V gene, CDR1 is SGDLS and CDR2 is YYNGEE. The CDR3 spans 14 residues. V was clipped by 0 bases and J by 1 base, with 7 bases between them. The CDR3 spells CASSVVHTNTEAFF. The CDR3 DNA follows: TGTGCCAGCAGCGTAGTACATACGAACACTGAAGCTTTCTTT.